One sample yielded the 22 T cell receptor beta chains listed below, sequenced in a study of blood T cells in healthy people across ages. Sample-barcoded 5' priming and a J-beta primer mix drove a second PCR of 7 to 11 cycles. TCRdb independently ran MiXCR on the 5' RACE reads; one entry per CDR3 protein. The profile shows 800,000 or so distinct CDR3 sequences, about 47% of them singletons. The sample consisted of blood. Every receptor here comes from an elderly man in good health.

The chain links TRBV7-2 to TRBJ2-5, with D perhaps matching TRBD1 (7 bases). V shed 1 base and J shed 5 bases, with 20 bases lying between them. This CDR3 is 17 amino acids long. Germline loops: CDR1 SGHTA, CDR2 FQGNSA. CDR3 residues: CASSLGTGVRAGETQYF. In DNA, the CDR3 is TGTGCCAGCAGCTTAGGAACAGGGGTGAGGGCGGGGGAGACCCAGTACTTC.

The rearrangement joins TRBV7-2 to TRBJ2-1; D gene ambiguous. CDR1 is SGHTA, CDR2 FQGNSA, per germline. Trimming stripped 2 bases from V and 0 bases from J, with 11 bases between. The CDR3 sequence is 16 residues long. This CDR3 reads CASSLSHRSSYNEQFF. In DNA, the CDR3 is TGTGCCAGCAGCTTATCCCACCGAAGCTCCTACAATGAGCAGTTCTTC.

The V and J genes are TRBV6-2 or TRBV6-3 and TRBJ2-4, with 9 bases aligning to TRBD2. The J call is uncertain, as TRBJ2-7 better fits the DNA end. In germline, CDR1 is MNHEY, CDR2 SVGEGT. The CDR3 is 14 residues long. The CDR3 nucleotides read TGTGCCAGCACCAATAGCGGGAGTAACTACGAGCAGTACTTC. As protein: CASTNSGSNYEQYF.

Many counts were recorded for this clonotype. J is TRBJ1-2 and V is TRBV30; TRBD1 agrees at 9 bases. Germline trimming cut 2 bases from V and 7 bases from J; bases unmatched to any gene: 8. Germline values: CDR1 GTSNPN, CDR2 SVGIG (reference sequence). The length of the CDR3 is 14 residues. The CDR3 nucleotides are TGTGCCTGGAGTTGGACAGGGGAGGAGACTGGCTACACCTTC. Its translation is CAWSWTGEETGYTF.

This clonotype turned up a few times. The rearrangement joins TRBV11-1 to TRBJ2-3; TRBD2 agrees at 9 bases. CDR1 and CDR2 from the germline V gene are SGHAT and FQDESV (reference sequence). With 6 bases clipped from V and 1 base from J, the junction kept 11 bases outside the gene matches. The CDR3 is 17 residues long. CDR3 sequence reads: CASRARGASGGTDTQYF. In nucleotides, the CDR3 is TGTGCCAGCAGGGCGAGGGGTGCTAGCGGGGGCACAGATACGCAGTATTTT.

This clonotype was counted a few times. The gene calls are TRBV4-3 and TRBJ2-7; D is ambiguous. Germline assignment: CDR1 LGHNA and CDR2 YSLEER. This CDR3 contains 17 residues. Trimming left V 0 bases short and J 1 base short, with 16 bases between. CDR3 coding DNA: TGCGCCAGCAGCCAAGATCCCTTGGGCCCCATGTCCTACGAGCAGTACTTC. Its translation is CASSQDPLGPMSYEQYF.

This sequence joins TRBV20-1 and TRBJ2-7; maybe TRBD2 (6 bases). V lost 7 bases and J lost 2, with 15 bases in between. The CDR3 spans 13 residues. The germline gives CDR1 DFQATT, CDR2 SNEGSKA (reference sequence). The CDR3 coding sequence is TGCAGTGGCACCGGGACGGGAGCCTACGAGCAGTACTTC. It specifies CSGTGTGAYEQYF.

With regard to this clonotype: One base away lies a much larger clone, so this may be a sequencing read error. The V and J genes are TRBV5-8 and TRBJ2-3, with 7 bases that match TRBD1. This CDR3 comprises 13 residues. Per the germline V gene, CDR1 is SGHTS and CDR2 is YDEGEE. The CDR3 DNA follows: TGTGCCAGCAGCGAAGGGGGCACAGATACGCATTATTTT. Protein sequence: CASSEGGTDTHYF.

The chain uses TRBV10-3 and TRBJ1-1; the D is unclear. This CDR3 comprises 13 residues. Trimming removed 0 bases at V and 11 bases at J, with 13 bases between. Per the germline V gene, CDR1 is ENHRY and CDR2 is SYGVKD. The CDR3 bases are TGTGCCATCAGTGAGTCGTGGGCCCGAGGCGCTTTCTTT. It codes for CAISESWARGAFF.

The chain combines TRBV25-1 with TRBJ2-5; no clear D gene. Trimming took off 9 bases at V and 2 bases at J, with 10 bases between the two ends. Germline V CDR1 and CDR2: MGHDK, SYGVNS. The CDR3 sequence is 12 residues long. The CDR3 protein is CASNGPQETQYF. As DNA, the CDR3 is TGTGCCAGTAACGGCCCACAAGAGACCCAGTACTTC. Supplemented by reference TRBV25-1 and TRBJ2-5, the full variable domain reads EADIYQTPRYLVIGTGKKITLECSQTMGHDKMYWYQQDPGMELHLIHYSYGVNSTEKGDLSSESTVSRIRTEHFPLTLESARPSHTSQYLCASNGPQETQYFGPGTRLLVL.

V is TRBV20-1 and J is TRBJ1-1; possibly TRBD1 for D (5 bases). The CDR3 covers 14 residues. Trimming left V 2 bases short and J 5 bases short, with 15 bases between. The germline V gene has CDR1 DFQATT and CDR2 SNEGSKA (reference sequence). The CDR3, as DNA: TGCAGTGCTAGATTGGAGGGGAGAGGGACTGAAGCTTTCTTT. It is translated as CSARLEGRGTEAFF.

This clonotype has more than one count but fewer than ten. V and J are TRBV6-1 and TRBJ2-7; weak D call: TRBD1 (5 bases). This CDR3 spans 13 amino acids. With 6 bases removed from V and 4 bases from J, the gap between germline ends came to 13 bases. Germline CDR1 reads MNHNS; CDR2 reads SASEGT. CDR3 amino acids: CASRRDSGYEQYF. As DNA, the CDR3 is TGTGCCAGCAGACGCGACAGTGGGTACGAGCAGTACTTC.

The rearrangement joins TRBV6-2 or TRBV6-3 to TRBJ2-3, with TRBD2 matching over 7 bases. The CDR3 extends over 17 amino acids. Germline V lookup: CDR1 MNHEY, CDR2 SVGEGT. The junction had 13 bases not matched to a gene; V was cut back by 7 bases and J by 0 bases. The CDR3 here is CASNQRTGGSSTDTQYF. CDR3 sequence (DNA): TGTGCCAGCAATCAAAGAACGGGAGGCTCTAGCACAGATACGCAGTATTTT.

The DNA of the CDR3 is TGTGCCACCAGCAGGGAGACTAGCGACAGGAACAATGAGCAGTTCTTC. Translating gives CATSRETSDRNNEQFF. The chain employs TRBV15 and TRBJ2-1; TRBD2 agrees at 8 bases. The CDR3 sequence is 16 residues long. The V gene end was trimmed by 3 bases and the J gene end by 5 bases; junction bases not matched to a gene: 9. CDR1 and CDR2 (germline): LNHNV, YYDKDF (reference sequence).

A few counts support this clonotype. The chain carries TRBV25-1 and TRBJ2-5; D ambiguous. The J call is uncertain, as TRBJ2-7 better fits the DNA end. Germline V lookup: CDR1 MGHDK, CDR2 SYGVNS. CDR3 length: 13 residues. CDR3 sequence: CASSVGATYEQYF. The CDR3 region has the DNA TGTGCCAGCAGTGTGGGCGCTACCTACGAGCAGTACTTC.

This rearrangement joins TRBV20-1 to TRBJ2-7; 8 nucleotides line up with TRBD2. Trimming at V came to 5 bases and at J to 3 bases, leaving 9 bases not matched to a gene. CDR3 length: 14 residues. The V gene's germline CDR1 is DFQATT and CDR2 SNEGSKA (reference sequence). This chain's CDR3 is CSAGSGAGIYEQYF. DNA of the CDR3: TGCAGTGCTGGTAGCGGGGCGGGGATCTACGAGCAGTACTTC.

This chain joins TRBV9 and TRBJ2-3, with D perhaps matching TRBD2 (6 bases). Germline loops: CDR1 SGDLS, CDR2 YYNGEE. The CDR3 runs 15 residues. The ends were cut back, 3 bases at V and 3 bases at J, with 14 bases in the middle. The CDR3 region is CASSAIGSETDTQYF. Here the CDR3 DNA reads TGTGCCAGCAGCGCCATCGGGAGCGAGACAGATACGCAGTATTTT.

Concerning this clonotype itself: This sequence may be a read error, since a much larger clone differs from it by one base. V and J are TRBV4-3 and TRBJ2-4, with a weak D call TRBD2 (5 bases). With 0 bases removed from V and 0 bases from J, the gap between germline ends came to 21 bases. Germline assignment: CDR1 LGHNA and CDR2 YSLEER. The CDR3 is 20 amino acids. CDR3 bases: TGCGCCAGCAGCCAAGATCCCCCAGGTGCAAGCGGTCTAGCCAAAAACATTCAGTACTTC. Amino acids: CASSQDPPGASGLAKNIQYF.

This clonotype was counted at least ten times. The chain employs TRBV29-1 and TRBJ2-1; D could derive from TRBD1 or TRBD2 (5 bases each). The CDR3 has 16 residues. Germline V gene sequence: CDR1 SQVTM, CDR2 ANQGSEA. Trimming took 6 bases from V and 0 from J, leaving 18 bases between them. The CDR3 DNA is TGCAGCGTCGATCTACAGGCCACTAGCTCCTACAATGAGCAGTTCTTC. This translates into CSVDLQATSSYNEQFF.

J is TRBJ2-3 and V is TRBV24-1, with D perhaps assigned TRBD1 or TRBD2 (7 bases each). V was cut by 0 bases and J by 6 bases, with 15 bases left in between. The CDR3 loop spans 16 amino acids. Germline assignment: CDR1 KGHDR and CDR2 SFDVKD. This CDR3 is CATSDLVTGTMDTQYF. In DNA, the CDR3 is TGTGCCACCAGTGATTTGGTGACAGGGACTATGGATACGCAGTATTTT.

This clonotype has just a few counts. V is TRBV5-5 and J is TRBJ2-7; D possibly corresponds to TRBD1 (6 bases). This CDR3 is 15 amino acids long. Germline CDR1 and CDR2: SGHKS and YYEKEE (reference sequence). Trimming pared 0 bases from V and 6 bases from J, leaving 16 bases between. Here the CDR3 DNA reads TGTGCCAGCAGCTTGGTACAGGGCTTACCTAGCGAGCAGTACTTC. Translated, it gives CASSLVQGLPSEQYF. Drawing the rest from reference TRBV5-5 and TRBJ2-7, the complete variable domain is DAGVTQSPTHLIKTRGQQVTLRCSPISGHKSVSWYQQVLGQGPQFIFQYYEKEERGRGNFPDRFSARQFPNYSSELNVNALLLGDSALYLCASSLVQGLPSEQYFGPGTRLTVT.

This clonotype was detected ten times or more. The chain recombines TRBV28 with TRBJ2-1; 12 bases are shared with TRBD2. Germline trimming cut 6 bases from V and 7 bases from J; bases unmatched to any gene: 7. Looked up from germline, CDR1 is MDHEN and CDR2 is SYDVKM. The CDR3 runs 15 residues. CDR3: CASSPLAGGSNEQFF. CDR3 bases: TGTGCCAGCAGCCCACTAGCGGGAGGCTCGAATGAGCAGTTCTTC.